This T cell receptor beta chain was sequenced in a study of STAT5B mutations in CD4+ large granular lymphocyte leukemia. This clone has more than one count but fewer than ten. The CDR3 is made up of 15 amino acids. Trimming took 3 bases from V and 1 from J; bases not matched to a gene: 3. CDR1 and CDR2 from the germline V gene are LNHDA and SQIVND (reference sequence). Generated by immunoSEQ multiplex PCR, the TCRdb table keeps only in-frame clones and is missing some. The table lists more than 20,000 clones, more than 65% of them singletons, with 25% to 35% in the top ten. Sequenced input: CD4+ T cells from blood buffy coats. The receptor's source is a human donor in good health. The V call is TRBV19, the J call TRBJ1-5; 7 bases are shared with TRBD1. CDR3 coding DNA: TGTGCCAGTAGTATCCCGGGACAGAGCAATCAGCCCCAGCATTTT. Translated: CASSIPGQSNQPQHF.